These 18 T cell receptor beta chains share one sample of origin, sequenced in a study of OX40 agonist ivuxolimab in advanced cancers. The receptor library was made with the immunoSEQ multiplex PCR assay. Here the immuneACCESS table is served through TCRdb, limited to in-frame sequences with V and J called. Missing clones are a known gap in these copies; in checked studies unresolved V genes cover under half, and the rest lacks a known reason. Present in this sample are approximately 20,000 clones, approximately 83% of which were seen just once. In total, the top ten clones hold 53% of the sample. The material sequenced was CD4+ or CD8+ T cells sorted from blood, taken in a trial of the OX40 agonist ivuxolimab. These receptors were collected from an adult with an advanced solid tumor such as melanoma, head and neck, liver or kidney cancer.

The V call is TRBV28, the J call TRBJ1-5; D ambiguous. The V gene's germline CDR1 is MDHEN and CDR2 SYDVKM. Trimming took 1 base from V and 8 from J, leaving 12 bases between them. This CDR3 contains 14 residues. As DNA, the CDR3 is TGTGCCAGCAGTTTATCGGGGAACCTGAAGCCCCAGCATTTT. Its protein product is CASSLSGNLKPQHF.

This clone appeared a few times. J is TRBJ2-7 and V is TRBV19; TRBD1 agrees at 9 bases. Trimming removed 5 bases from V and 3 bases from J; junction bases left unmatched: 8. Looked up from germline, CDR1 is LNHDA and CDR2 is SQIVND (reference sequence). This CDR3 is built from 15 residues. The CDR3 loop reads CASSLRQGGGYEQYF. CDR3 coding DNA: TGTGCCAGTAGTCTGAGACAGGGGGGCGGCTACGAGCAGTACTTC. The full variable domain, with the rest looked up from reference TRBV19 and TRBJ2-7, is DGGITQSPKYLFRKEGQNVTLSCEQNLNHDAMYWYRQDPGQGLRLIYYSQIVNDFQKGDIAEGYSVSREKKESFPLTVTSAQKNPTAFYLCASSLRQGGGYEQYFGPGTRLTVT.

This chain links TRBV18 with TRBJ1-2; no clear D gene. This CDR3 spans 10 amino acids. Per the germline V gene, CDR1 is KGHSH and CDR2 is LQKENI. Trimming removed 8 bases from V and 8 bases from J, with 9 bases in between. The CDR3 coding sequence is TGTGCCAGCCAATCGAGGGGCTACACCTTC. Protein sequence: CASQSRGYTF. The full variable domain, completed using reference TRBV18 and TRBJ1-2, is NAGVMQNPRHLVRRRGQEARLRCSPMKGHSHVYWYRQLPEEGLKFMVYLQKENIIDESGMPKERFSAEFPKEGPSILRIQQVVRGDSAAYFCASQSRGYTFGSGTRLTVV.

The rearrangement joins TRBV4-1 to TRBJ1-2, with D unclear. CDR1 and CDR2 from the germline V gene are MGHRA and YSYEKL. V was trimmed by 0 bases and J by 4 bases, leaving 12 bases between them. CDR3 size: 15 residues. CDR3 amino acids: CASSQEVPDIYGYTF. For the CDR3, the DNA is TGCGCCAGCAGCCAAGAAGTCCCCGATATCTATGGCTACACCTTC.

The rearrangement uses TRBV28 and TRBJ2-7, with a tentative D call TRBD1 (5 bases). Trimming took off 4 bases at V and 1 base at J, with 11 bases between the two ends. This CDR3 spans 14 amino acids. Germline V gene sequence: CDR1 MDHEN, CDR2 SYDVKM. CDR3 protein: CASSYYQGSYEQYF. The CDR3 DNA sequence: TGTGCCAGCAGTTATTACCAGGGATCCTACGAGCAGTACTTC.

CDR3 amino acids: CASSPLAGRGVGYTF. For the CDR3, the DNA is TGTGCCAGCAGTCCGTTGGCGGGACGGGGAGTTGGCTACACCTTC. V gene TRBV28 combines with J gene TRBJ1-2, with TRBD1 as a possible D gene (5 bases). The germline CDR1 and CDR2 sequences are MDHEN and SYDVKM. V was pared by 5 bases and J by 7 bases, with 20 bases between. This CDR3 comprises 15 residues.

The rearrangement joins TRBV27 to TRBJ1-5; TRBD1 might be the D (6 bases). CDR3 length: 12 amino acids. Trimming shortened V by 8 bases and J by 3 bases, and 8 bases separated the two germline ends. Germline CDR1 reads MNHEY; CDR2 reads SMNVEV (reference sequence). CDR3 residues: CASGQTNQPQHF. The CDR3 bases are TGTGCCAGCGGACAGACCAATCAGCCCCAGCATTTT.

About this clone itself: The identical CDR3 is also encoded by other nucleotide sequences in the sample. The V call is TRBV19, the J call TRBJ1-1; D is possibly TRBD1 (5 bases). The CDR3 totals 13 residues. Germline V CDR1 and CDR2: LNHDA, SQIVND (reference sequence). The V end lost 3 bases, the J end lost 1 base, and 6 bases lay between the germline ends. The CDR3 protein is CASSIGQNTEAFF. DNA of the CDR3: TGTGCCAGTAGTATCGGACAGAACACTGAAGCTTTCTTT.

The chain is built from TRBV7-9 and TRBJ2-1; TRBD2 aligns across 10 bases. The CDR3 consists of 15 residues. Unmatched junction bases numbered 2, after V lost 6 bases and J lost 0 bases. Germline-derived CDR1 and CDR2 are SEHNR and FQNEAQ (reference sequence). CDR3: CASRPSGSSYNEQFF. The DNA of the CDR3 is TGTGCCAGCAGACCTAGCGGGAGCTCCTACAATGAGCAGTTCTTC. Full variable domain (remainder filled in from reference TRBV7-9 and TRBJ2-1): DTGVSQNPRHKITKRGQNVTFRCDPISEHNRLYWYRQTLGQGPEFLTYFQNEAQLEKSRLLSDRFSAERPKGSFSTLEIQRTEQGDSAMYLCASRPSGSSYNEQFFGPGTRLTVL.

The chain joins TRBV21-1 to TRBJ2-7. TRBV21-1 is annotated as a pseudogene. The CDR3 consists of 13 residues. CDR3 sequence: CASSLDGRKQQYF. CDR3 in DNA: TGTGCCAGCAGTTTAGACGGAAGGAAGCAGCAGTACTTC.

The CDR3 sequence is CASSLAGGPSGELFF. For the CDR3, the DNA is TGTGCCAGCAGTTTAGCGGGGGGGCCGTCCGGGGAGCTGTTTTTT. This chain uses TRBV4-2 with TRBJ2-2; TRBD2 aligns across 11 bases. Germline lookup yields CDR1 LGHNA and CDR2 YNFKEQ. The length of the CDR3 is 15 residues. Trimming at V came to 6 bases and at J to 6 bases, leaving 6 bases not matched to a gene.

This chain links TRBV19 with TRBJ2-2; tentative D call: TRBD1 (6 bases). This CDR3 contains 15 residues. Germline CDR1 is LNHDA and CDR2 is SQIVND (reference sequence). Trimming shortened V by 8 bases and J by 2 bases, and 15 bases separated the two germline ends. CDR3 sequence reads: CASGLQGVNTGELFF. The CDR3 DNA follows: TGTGCCAGTGGTTTACAGGGTGTCAACACCGGGGAGCTGTTTTTT.

This rearrangement joins TRBV27 to TRBJ2-1, with 9 bases aligning to TRBD2. CDR3 length: 14 residues. J lost 6 bases, V lost 3 bases, and 3 bases had no gene match. Germline CDR1 MNHEY, CDR2 SMNVEV (reference sequence). The CDR3 reads CASSFLLAGNEQFF. As DNA, the CDR3 is TGTGCCAGCAGTTTCTTACTAGCGGGCAATGAGCAGTTCTTC.

DNA of the CDR3: TGTGCCAGCAGTTACTCGCCAGGGGGCTATTATGGCTACACCTTC. This gives the protein CASSYSPGGYYGYTF. The rearrangement uses TRBV6-6 and TRBJ1-2, with 8 bases fitting TRBD1. Germline V gene data show CDR1 as MNHNY and CDR2 as SVGAGI (reference sequence). This CDR3 comprises 15 residues. The V gene end was trimmed by 0 bases and the J gene end by 5 bases; junction bases not matched to a gene: 5.

V gene TRBV27 combines with J gene TRBJ2-7; 13 bases are a match to TRBD2. Trimming removed 4 bases from V and 6 bases from J; junction bases left unmatched: 3. The CDR3 totals 14 residues. Germline CDR1 and CDR2: MNHEY and SMNVEV (reference sequence). The CDR3 reads CASSSGLAGVEQYF. CDR3 DNA sequence: TGTGCCAGCAGTTCCGGACTAGCGGGGGTCGAGCAGTACTTC.

The chain uses TRBV4-1 and TRBJ2-3; 11 bases match TRBD2. The CDR3 has 16 amino acids. V lost 1 base to trimming and J lost 5 bases; unmatched junction nucleotides: 5. The germline gives CDR1 MGHRA, CDR2 YSYEKL. CDR3 in DNA: TGCGCCAGCAGCCAAGTTAGCGGGGGGGGACAAGATACGCAGTATTTT. It specifies CASSQVSGGGQDTQYF.

This chain links TRBV6-1 with TRBJ1-5; no clear D. The CDR3 totals 16 residues. V dropped 3 bases and J dropped 9 bases, with 21 bases sitting between them. Germline CDR1 reads MNHNS; CDR2 reads SASEGT. The CDR3 DNA reads as TGTGCCAGCAGTGATGGATTCGGGTCCCGAGGTACGCCCCAGCATTTT. As protein: CASSDGFGSRGTPQHF.

The chain is built from TRBV4-1 and TRBJ2-7, with D perhaps TRBD1 (6 bases). There are 15 residues in the CDR3. The germline V gene has CDR1 MGHRA and CDR2 YSYEKL. Deletions cut 1 base from V and 2 bases from J, with 12 bases between. As DNA, the CDR3 is TGCGCCAGCAGCCAAGTGATACAGGGAGCCTACGAGCAGTACTTC. Protein product: CASSQVIQGAYEQYF.